The 22 T cell receptor beta chains given below trace back to one sample, sequenced in a study of blood T cell repertoires in COVID-19. Assay used: immunoSEQ multiplex PCR; TCRdb lists only in-frame clones, some missing. The sample lists roughly 57,000 clones; roughly 77% were seen once. Sequencing used peripheral blood. The receptors stem from a man aged 70-80 years with active or convalescent COVID-19.

V and J are TRBV28 and TRBJ1-5; the match to TRBD1 covers 7 bases. The CDR3 covers 17 residues. V dropped 3 bases and J dropped 0; count of bases not matched to a gene: 8. From germline, CDR1 is MDHEN and CDR2 SYDVKM. As DNA, the CDR3 is TGTGCCAGCAGTTTCCGCCGACAGGGCGGTAGCAATCAGCCCCAGCATTTT. Its protein product is CASSFRRQGGSNQPQHF.

The rearrangement uses TRBV4-3 and TRBJ2-3; D unclear. The CDR3 extends over 13 amino acids. Germline loops: CDR1 LGHNA, CDR2 YSLEER. Trimming pared 2 bases from V and 6 bases from J, leaving 9 bases between. CDR3 protein: CASSQQNSDTQYF. The CDR3 DNA reads as TGCGCCAGCAGCCAACAGAACAGCGATACGCAGTATTTT.

This clone turned up a few times. This chain connects TRBV7-9 to TRBJ1-6, with 7 bases matching TRBD1. Losses at the gene ends were 6 bases for V and 5 bases for J; bases not matched to a gene: 4. CDR1 and CDR2 (germline): SEHNR, FQNEAQ (reference sequence). The CDR3 sequence is 14 residues long. The CDR3 bases are TGTGCCAGCAGTGGGGACAGAGATAATTCACCCCTCCACTTT. It yields the protein CASSGDRDNSPLHF. The entire variable domain, with the rest obtained from reference TRBV7-9 and TRBJ1-6, is as follows: DTGVSQNPRHKITKRGQNVTFRCDPISEHNRLYWYRQTLGQGPEFLTYFQNEAQLEKSRLLSDRFSAERPKGSFSTLEIQRTEQGDSAMYLCASSGDRDNSPLHFGNGTRLTVT.

This clone was observed many times. The gene calls are TRBV3-1 (or the pseudogene TRBV3-2) and TRBJ2-2; a possible D gene is TRBD1 (6 bases). Trimming took 6 bases from V and 5 from J, leaving 16 bases between them. The CDR3 length is 15 residues. Germline CDR1 is LGHDT and CDR2 is YNNKEL (reference sequence). The CDR3 DNA reads as TGTGCCAGCAGAATTAGAGGACAGAGGACCGGGGAGCTGTTTTTT. Translating it yields CASRIRGQRTGELFF.

The chain couples TRBV18 to TRBJ1-4; the D gene is possibly TRBD1 (5 bases). The CDR3 has 15 amino acids. V lost 4 bases, J lost 8 bases, and 17 bases lay in between. Germline V lookup: CDR1 KGHSH, CDR2 LQKENI. Written as DNA, the CDR3 is TGTGCCAGCTCACGGGATGGAGGGGTCGGGGAAAAACTGTTTTTT. Its protein product is CASSRDGGVGEKLFF.

This clone was found a few times. V gene TRBV11-2 combines with J gene TRBJ2-5; TRBD1 agrees at 10 bases. The V gene's germline CDR1 is SGHAT and CDR2 FQNNGV. V lost 1 base to trimming and J lost 5 bases; unmatched junction nucleotides: 7. This CDR3 contains 16 residues. The CDR3 DNA sequence: TGTGCCAGCAGCTTAGCGGGACAGGGGTTCCGCGAGACCCAGTACTTC. This translates into CASSLAGQGFRETQYF.

CDR3 loop: CASTSGPETLGPQYF. DNA of the CDR3: TGTGCCAGCACCAGCGGGCCCGAGACACTGGGGCCCCAGTACTTC. The chain combines TRBV27 with TRBJ2-5; tentatively, D is TRBD2 (6 bases). V lost 7 bases, J lost 9 bases, and 24 bases lay in between. The CDR3 length is 15 residues. Looked up from germline, CDR1 is MNHEY and CDR2 is SMNVEV (reference sequence).

This rearrangement joins TRBV13 to TRBJ1-2; weak D call: TRBD1 (5 bases). Trimming took 1 base from V and 6 from J, leaving 15 bases between them. This CDR3 is 15 amino acids long. Germline V gene data show CDR1 as PRHDT and CDR2 as FYEKMQ (reference sequence). The CDR3 sequence is CASSLVGSGNHGYTF. CDR3 DNA sequence: TGTGCCAGCAGCTTAGTAGGGTCAGGGAATCATGGCTACACCTTC.

This clone was recorded a few times. This rearrangement joins TRBV3-1 (or the pseudogene TRBV3-2) to TRBJ1-2; D not certain. Germline CDR1 is LGHDT and CDR2 is YNNKEL (reference sequence). Between the trimmed V and J ends, which lost 4 bases and 4 bases, there was a span of 10 bases. The CDR3 is made up of 13 amino acids. The CDR3 DNA reads as TGTGCCAGCAGCCCCCTAGGTGCCTATGGCTACACCTTC. It encodes CASSPLGAYGYTF.

The gene calls are TRBV30 and TRBJ1-6; D gene ambiguous. Trimming stripped 4 bases from V and 10 bases from J, with 14 bases between. CDR3 length: 13 residues. CDR1 is GTSNPN and CDR2 is SVGIG in the germline V gene (reference sequence). CDR3 coding DNA: TGTGCCTGGAACGACGGGTTCTGGTCACCCCTCCACTTT. Protein sequence: CAWNDGFWSPLHF.

By share of the sample, this clone is medium-sized. J is TRBJ2-7 and V is TRBV24-1; TRBD1 matches at 8 bases. Germline V gene data show CDR1 as KGHDR and CDR2 as SFDVKD. V lost 5 bases, J lost 5 bases, and 7 bases stayed unmatched. CDR3 length equals 14 residues. The CDR3 coding sequence is TGTGCCACCAGTGCAGATACAGGGGGGCACGAGCAGTACTTC. This sequence encodes CATSADTGGHEQYF.

CDR3 residues: CASSPGEEKLFF. The CDR3 DNA is TGCGCCAGCAGCCCCGGGGAAGAAAAACTGTTTTTT. The genes are TRBV5-1 and TRBJ1-4, with unresolved D. Germline CDR1 reads SGHRS; CDR2 reads YFSETQ. CDR3 length equals 12 residues. With 4 bases removed from V and 8 bases from J, the gap between germline ends came to 9 bases.

This chain uses TRBV4-1 with TRBJ1-2; D perhaps matches TRBD1 (6 bases). CDR3 length: 15 residues. From germline, CDR1 is MGHRA and CDR2 YSYEKL. The V gene lost 1 base and the J gene lost 5 bases, with 14 bases spanning the gap. The CDR3 bases are TGCGCCAGCAGCCAAGGAGTCACAGGGCCTTATGGCTACACCTTC. It is translated as CASSQGVTGPYGYTF.

This sequence joins TRBV7-9 and TRBJ1-2; perhaps TRBD1 as D (5 bases). The germline V gene has CDR1 SEHNR and CDR2 FQNEAQ (reference sequence). This CDR3 has 11 amino acids. The CDR3 here is CVQGGNYGYTF. CDR3 bases: TGTGTCCAGGGAGGGAACTATGGCTACACCTTC.

The gene calls are TRBV5-8 and TRBJ1-5; D is ambiguous. Trimming took 5 bases from V and 1 from J, leaving 7 bases between them. CDR1 is SGHTS and CDR2 is YDEGEE in the germline V gene. The CDR3 sequence is 13 residues long. The CDR3 DNA reads TGTGCCAGCAGTAGGGAGAGCAATCAGCCCCAGCATTTT. Protein product: CASSRESNQPQHF.

The rearrangement joins TRBV4-2 to TRBJ2-7, with D perhaps TRBD1 (5 bases). This CDR3 has 14 residues. V was clipped by 4 bases and J by 7 bases, with 17 bases between them. Looked up from germline, CDR1 is LGHNA and CDR2 is YNFKEQ. In DNA form, the CDR3 reads TGTGCCAGCAGCCGGCAGGGATCTCCCTGGGAGCAGTACTTC. Its translation: CASSRQGSPWEQYF.

V and J are TRBV7-7 and TRBJ2-3; TRBD1 matches 7 bases. This CDR3 comprises 14 residues. Germline trimming cut 5 bases from V and 5 bases from J; bases unmatched to any gene: 7. The germline CDR1 and CDR2 sequences are SSHAT and FNYEAQ (reference sequence). The CDR3 reads CASSPTGAGDTQYF. CDR3 coding DNA: TGTGCCAGCAGCCCCACAGGGGCTGGAGATACGCAGTATTTT.

The rearrangement uses TRBV6-6 and TRBJ2-1; 7 bases are a match to TRBD2. J was trimmed by 7 bases and V by 5 bases; bases with no gene match: 14. Germline CDR1 MNHNY, CDR2 SVGAGI (reference sequence). This CDR3 has 16 residues. Written as DNA, the CDR3 is TGTGCCAGCAGTCCTCGGGATAGCGGGCCCCGAAATGAGCAGTTCTTC. It translates to CASSPRDSGPRNEQFF.

This rearrangement joins TRBV19 to TRBJ2-4; 14 bases align to TRBD2. This CDR3 has 19 amino acids. The germline CDR1 and CDR2 sequences are LNHDA and SQIVND (reference sequence). V trimming: 5 bases; J trimming: 3 bases; junction bases outside the gene matches: 12. The CDR3 is CASSVSGLAGASDKNIQYF. DNA of the CDR3: TGTGCCAGTAGTGTATCGGGACTAGCGGGAGCGAGTGACAAAAACATTCAGTACTTC.

V gene TRBV7-7 combines with J gene TRBJ1-4, with 8 bases fitting TRBD1. Germline V gives CDR1 SSHAT, CDR2 FNYEAQ (reference sequence). Trimming at V came to 5 bases and at J to 5 bases, leaving 7 bases not matched to a gene. There are 15 residues in the CDR3. The CDR3 bases are TGTGCCAGCAGCCGAGACAGGGGAAGGAATGAAAAACTGTTTTTT. This gives the protein CASSRDRGRNEKLFF. Variable domain in full (rest from reference TRBV7-7 and TRBJ1-4): GAGVSQSPRYKVTKRGQDVTLRCDPISSHATLYWYQQALGQGPEFLTYFNYEAQPDKSGLPSDRFSAERPEGSISTLTIQRTEQRDSAMYRCASSRDRGRNEKLFFGSGTQLSVL.

The genes are TRBV4-1 and TRBJ2-1; 14 nucleotides agree with TRBD2. The CDR3 runs 20 residues. V gave up 3 bases and J gave up 8 bases; unmatched junction bases: 18. Germline values: CDR1 MGHRA, CDR2 YSYEKL. CDR3 loop: CASSQARVRSGLAGVDEQFF. In DNA, the CDR3 is TGCGCCAGCAGCCAGGCAAGGGTTCGTTCGGGACTAGCGGGAGTCGATGAGCAGTTCTTC.

The rearrangement joins TRBV12-3 or TRBV12-4 to TRBJ2-1; D is ambiguous. Trimming removed 2 bases from V and 8 bases from J, with 7 bases in between. This CDR3 comprises 12 residues. Written as DNA, the CDR3 is TGTGCCAGCAGTTTACCGCAGGATGAGCAGTTCTTC. It encodes CASSLPQDEQFF.